These 9 T cell receptor beta chains were sequenced from one sample in a study of cytomegalovirus exposure and HLA in healthy donors. The PCR had 60 Vbeta and 13 Jbeta primers. Sequencing used immunoSEQ multiplex PCR; TCRdb keeps in-frame clones, though not all of them. The table records 150,000 to 200,000 clones, 76% of them present only once. Sequenced sample: PBMCs. These receptors all stem from a man aged 18 to 30 in good health and CMV-seronegative.

The chain recombines TRBV5-6 with TRBJ2-1, with 9 bases matching TRBD2. The CDR3 sequence is 15 residues long. The V gene end was trimmed by 2 bases and the J gene end by 4 bases; junction bases not matched to a gene: 4. CDR1 and CDR2 (germline): SGHDT, YYEEEE. The CDR3 is CASSFRLAGYNEQFF. The CDR3 nucleotides read TGTGCCAGCAGCTTCCGGCTAGCGGGGTACAATGAGCAGTTCTTC.

The chain combines TRBV5-1 with TRBJ1-2, with TRBD1 identical over 9 bases. The CDR3 contains 14 residues. Germline V gene lookup returns CDR1 SGHRS and CDR2 YFSETQ. Trimming removed 3 bases from V and 2 bases from J; junction bases left unmatched: 2. The CDR3 protein is CASSSGTGNYGYTF. CDR3 bases: TGCGCCAGCAGCTCCGGGACAGGGAACTATGGCTACACCTTC.

The rearrangement uses TRBV27 and TRBJ2-2, with 10 nucleotides matching TRBD2. V gave up 2 bases and J gave up 4 bases; unmatched junction bases: 1. The CDR3 runs 15 residues. Germline V gives CDR1 MNHEY, CDR2 SMNVEV (reference sequence). CDR3 DNA sequence: TGTGCCAGCAGTTTAGCTAGCGGGAGCACCGGGGAGCTGTTTTTT. This codes for CASSLASGSTGELFF.

The V gene is TRBV2, the J gene TRBJ2-5; 14 bases agree with TRBD2. With 9 bases clipped from V and 5 bases from J, the junction kept 14 bases outside the gene matches. This CDR3 is 17 amino acids long. Germline loops: CDR1 SNHLY, CDR2 FYNNEI. CDR3 region: CASQPGLAGGVRETQYF. The CDR3 DNA follows: TGTGCCAGTCAGCCCGGACTAGCGGGGGGAGTCAGGGAGACCCAGTACTTC. The full variable domain, completed using reference TRBV2 and TRBJ2-5, is EPEVTQTPSHQVTQMGQEVILRCVPISNHLYFYWYRQILGQKVEFLVSFYNNEISEKSEIFDDQFSVERPDGSNFTLKIRSTKLEDSAMYFCASQPGLAGGVRETQYFGPGTRLLVL.

The chain employs TRBV5-1 and TRBJ2-5; possible D gene TRBD2, 5 bases. The end of the DNA aligns better with TRBJ2-7, so the J call may be wrong. CDR1 and CDR2 (germline): SGHRS, YFSETQ. CDR3 length: 15 amino acids. The CDR3 nucleotides read TGCGCCAGCAGCTTGGGGTCGGCGGGCACCTTCGAGCAGTACTTC. Translated: CASSLGSAGTFEQYF.

This rearrangement joins TRBV6-5 to TRBJ2-2; no clear D gene. The CDR3 consists of 12 residues. Trimming shortened V by 6 bases and J by 6 bases, and 8 bases separated the two germline ends. Germline CDR1 is MNHEY and CDR2 is SVGAGI. CDR3 DNA: TGTGCCAGCAGCCTATACTCCGGGGAGCTGTTTTTT. Encoded protein: CASSLYSGELFF.

The rearrangement links TRBV27 to TRBJ2-7, with TRBD1 identical over 8 bases. Germline CDR1 is MNHEY and CDR2 is SMNVEV (reference sequence). V shed 5 bases, J shed 12 bases, and the junction held 18 bases outside the gene matches. There are 15 residues in the CDR3. The CDR3 DNA follows: TGTGCCAGCAGTCCCGGGACGCAGGGGGCGCGGGCATCGTACTTC. Residues: CASSPGTQGARASYF.

This chain uses TRBV7-9 with TRBJ2-3, with D possibly matching TRBD2 (6 bases). The germline V gene encodes CDR1 SEHNR and CDR2 FQNEAQ (reference sequence). Trimming removed 5 bases from V and 6 bases from J, with 24 bases in between. The CDR3 runs to 17 residues. The CDR3 coding sequence is TGTGCCAGCAGCATCCCCCGGAGGGTAGCGGAATTGGATACGCAGTATTTT. As protein: CASSIPRRVAELDTQYF.

There are a few counts of this clone. The same CDR3 can be traced to other DNA sequences in this sample. The chain is built from TRBV5-4 and TRBJ2-7; 8 nucleotides match TRBD1. V trimming: 0 bases; J trimming: 6 bases; junction bases outside the gene matches: 8. This CDR3 region has 15 residues. Germline V gene data show CDR1 as SGHNT and CDR2 as YYREEE (reference sequence). For the CDR3, the DNA is TGTGCCAGCAGCTTGGGCGGACAGGGCCCGTTCGAGCAGTACTTC. It codes for CASSLGGQGPFEQYF.